Below, 15 T cell receptor beta chains from the same sample are listed, as sequenced in a study of blood T cell repertoires in COVID-19. Sequencing used immunoSEQ multiplex PCR; TCRdb keeps in-frame clones, though not all of them. The sample lists 250,000 or so clones, 80% to 90% seen once, with over 1.2% in the top ten. The sequencing input was peripheral blood. These receptors were collected from a middle-aged woman who had recovered from COVID-19.

This clone occurred once. The gene calls are TRBV15 and TRBJ2-3; 9 positions match TRBD2. CDR3 size: 16 residues. CDR1 is LNHNV and CDR2 is YYDKDF in the germline V gene (reference sequence). V trimming: 5 bases; J trimming: 5 bases; junction bases outside the gene matches: 11. The CDR3 coding sequence is TGTGCCACCAGCGGGGGTCTAGCGGGGCCGGGAGATACGCAGTATTTT. Translation gives CATSGGLAGPGDTQYF. Supplemented by reference TRBV15 and TRBJ2-3, the full variable domain reads DAMVIQNPRYQVTQFGKPVTLSCSQTLNHNVMYWYQQKSSQAPKLLFHYYDKDFNNEADTPDNFQSRRPNTSFCFLDIRSPGLGDTAMYLCATSGGLAGPGDTQYFGPGTRLTVL.

The chain has TRBV6-5 and TRBJ1-5, with D perhaps matching TRBD1 (5 bases). V dropped 8 bases and J dropped 4 bases, with 15 bases sitting between them. The length of the CDR3 is 14 residues. CDR1 is MNHEY and CDR2 is SVGAGI in the germline V gene. CDR3 residues: CASPRTSGNQPQHF. For the CDR3, the DNA is TGTGCCAGCCCTCGCACTTCAGGGAATCAGCCCCAGCATTTT.

In this sample, this clone turned up a few times. V usage is TRBV7-9 and J usage is TRBJ2-3; 10 bases align to TRBD2. J gave up 2 bases and V 5 bases, and 13 bases lay outside the gene matches. This CDR3 comprises 18 residues. The germline V gene encodes CDR1 SEHNR and CDR2 FQNEAQ (reference sequence). CDR3 sequence: CASSPTRGSGGHTDTQYF. The CDR3 DNA reads TGTGCCAGCAGCCCCACTCGGGGTAGCGGGGGGCACACAGATACGCAGTATTTT.

This chain connects TRBV2 to TRBJ1-6; no firm D call. V lost 3 bases and J 9 bases, leaving 9 bases between the germline ends. The germline V gene encodes CDR1 SNHLY and CDR2 FYNNEI. The CDR3 consists of 13 residues. The CDR3 bases are TGTGCCAGCAGTGATGAAGTCGGTTCACCCCTCCACTTT. Residues: CASSDEVGSPLHF.

The chain recombines TRBV10-3 with TRBJ2-7; the D gene is possibly TRBD2 (7 bases). Trimming took off 4 bases at V and 4 bases at J, with 11 bases between the two ends. The CDR3 spans 13 residues. Germline V CDR1 and CDR2: ENHRY, SYGVKD. The CDR3 spells CAISVGGGYEQYF. CDR3 sequence (DNA): TGTGCCATCAGTGTGGGAGGGGGATACGAGCAGTACTTC.

This rearrangement joins TRBV10-3 to TRBJ1-2; D possibly corresponds to TRBD1 (6 bases). Per the germline V gene, CDR1 is ENHRY and CDR2 is SYGVKD. The CDR3 has 14 amino acids. Trimming removed 10 bases at V and 3 bases at J, with 18 bases between. DNA of the CDR3: TGTGCCACCCGTCGGCAGGGGTTGGACTATGGCTACACCTTC. Protein: CATRRQGLDYGYTF.

This chain joins TRBV4-3 and TRBJ1-4, with D perhaps matching TRBD1 (5 bases). Trimming took off 1 base at V and 5 bases at J, with 14 bases between the two ends. Germline assignment: CDR1 LGHNA and CDR2 YSLEER. CDR3 length: 16 amino acids. CDR3 nucleotide sequence: TGCGCCAGCAGCCAAGCGGAGCGGGGGGGGAATGAAAAACTGTTTTTT. The encoded protein is CASSQAERGGNEKLFF.

The chain is built from TRBV6-4 and TRBJ1-5; D is ambiguous. V was pared by 4 bases and J by 6 bases, with 10 bases between. Germline V gene data show CDR1 as MRHNA and CDR2 as SNTAGT. This CDR3 region has 13 residues. The CDR3: CASSGEEGQPQHF. The CDR3 nucleotides read TGTGCCAGCAGTGGGGAGGAAGGTCAGCCCCAGCATTTT.

The V call is TRBV10-3, the J call TRBJ1-3; unclear D gene. The germline V gene has CDR1 ENHRY and CDR2 SYGVKD. The V gene lost 7 bases and the J gene lost 2 bases, with 3 bases spanning the gap. This CDR3 is built from 11 residues. In DNA form, the CDR3 reads TGTGCCATCACTACTGGAAACACCATATATTTT. Translating gives CAITTGNTIYF.

This clone was seen a single time. This rearrangement joins TRBV19 to TRBJ1-2; D possibly corresponds to TRBD1 (5 bases). Germline lookup yields CDR1 LNHDA and CDR2 SQIVND (reference sequence). V lost 7 bases, J lost 2 bases, and 20 bases lay in between. The CDR3 sequence is 16 residues long. DNA for the CDR3: TGTGCCAGTACCCCTTGGTCAGGGAATACGAACTATGGCTACACCTTC. It translates to CASTPWSGNTNYGYTF.

The chain joins TRBV6-1 to TRBJ2-7, with D possibly being TRBD2 (6 bases). Germline CDR1 is MNHNS and CDR2 is SASEGT. The CDR3 runs 13 residues. V was cut by 8 bases and J by 0 bases, with 11 bases left in between. The CDR3 DNA reads TGTGCCAGCGCCCCGCGGGACTCCTACGAGCAGTACTTC. It specifies CASAPRDSYEQYF.

The chain joins TRBV12-3 or TRBV12-4 to TRBJ1-1; unclear D gene. V lost 1 base and J 3 bases, leaving 3 bases between the germline ends. The CDR3 sequence is 12 residues long. The CDR3 protein is CASSLGHTEAFF. CDR3 DNA: TGTGCCAGCAGTTTAGGGCACACTGAAGCTTTCTTT.

This clone was counted once. This chain uses TRBV5-1 with TRBJ1-1, with 8 bases lining up with TRBD1. The trim removed 2 bases at V and 5 bases at J, leaving 8 bases unmatched. The CDR3 is 15 residues long. Germline V gene data show CDR1 as SGHRS and CDR2 as YFSETQ. CDR3 DNA: TGCGCCAGCAGCTTCGCGACAGGGGCAGATACTGAAGCTTTCTTT. Translation gives CASSFATGADTEAFF.

This CDR3 is CASTPRGPGEQYF. In nucleotides, the CDR3 is TGCGCCAGCACACCGAGGGGGCCCGGCGAGCAGTACTTC. V gene TRBV5-1 combines with J gene TRBJ2-7, with 7 bases that match TRBD1. CDR3 size: 13 residues. The germline V gene has CDR1 SGHRS and CDR2 YFSETQ. The ends lost 6 bases at V and 6 bases at J; junction bases unmatched: 9.

The chain is built from TRBV12-3 or TRBV12-4 and TRBJ2-3; D unresolved. The CDR3 is 12 amino acids. Trimming shortened V by 2 bases and J by 2 bases, and 2 bases separated the two germline ends. The CDR3 nucleotides read TGTGCCAGCAGTTTATACACAGATACGCAGTATTTT. Translating gives CASSLYTDTQYF.